These 21 T cell receptor beta chains were all obtained from the same sample, sequenced in a study of blood T cell repertoires in COVID-19. Data came from immunoSEQ multiplex PCR; TCRdb stores just in-frame clones and leaves some out. The sample holds more than 200,000 clones, 75% to 90% seen once. Material for sequencing was PBMCs or T cells enriched from blood (not recorded which). Receptors were obtained from a woman under 40 with acute COVID-19.

This chain joins TRBV7-2 and TRBJ2-3, with TRBD2 matching over 14 bases. Germline V gene data show CDR1 as SGHTA and CDR2 as FQGNSA. The CDR3 is made up of 18 amino acids. Trimming cost V 5 bases and J 4 bases; bases outside gene matches: 11. This CDR3 is CASSQSKGLAGVADTQYF. DNA of the CDR3: TGTGCCAGCAGCCAGAGTAAGGGACTAGCGGGAGTGGCAGATACGCAGTATTTT.

This clone was picked up a small number of times. This rearrangement joins TRBV6-5 to TRBJ1-1; D might be TRBD1 (6 bases). Germline CDR1 and CDR2: MNHEY and SVGAGI. The CDR3 spans 15 residues. Trimming shortened V by 6 bases and J by 5 bases, and 19 bases separated the two germline ends. The chain's CDR3 is CASSPGRNRETEAFF. CDR3 nucleotides: TGTGCCAGCAGCCCCGGAAGAAACAGGGAGACTGAAGCTTTCTTT.

The V call is TRBV6-4, the J call TRBJ2-5; TRBD1 might be the D (5 bases). The length of the CDR3 is 15 residues. The germline V gene has CDR1 MRHNA and CDR2 SNTAGT. Trimming removed 4 bases at V and 0 bases at J, with 12 bases between. CDR3 protein: CASSVGLPNQETQYF. The CDR3 DNA sequence: TGTGCCAGCAGTGTGGGGCTACCTAACCAAGAGACCCAGTACTTC.

The CDR3 DNA follows: TGTGCCAGCAGTGCCCGGGGGGGAAGAAACCAAGAGACCCAGTACTTC. It is translated as CASSARGGRNQETQYF. This sequence joins TRBV6-1 and TRBJ2-5; 8 bases are shared with TRBD2. The CDR3 has 16 amino acids. CDR1 is MNHNS, CDR2 SASEGT, per germline. With 4 bases clipped from V and 0 bases from J, the junction kept 7 bases outside the gene matches.

V usage is TRBV21-1 and J usage is TRBJ1-5; the table calls TRBD1, which could not be checked here. TRBV21-1 is a listed pseudogene. The CDR3 totals 14 residues. This chain's CDR3 is CASRSQESEQPQHF. DNA of the CDR3: TGTGCCAGCAGGTCACAGGAGTCGGAACAGCCCCAGCATTTT.

The J gene is TRBJ2-7, the V gene TRBV19; 7 bases fit TRBD2. The CDR3 is made up of 14 amino acids. The junction had 5 bases not matched to a gene; V was cut back by 6 bases and J by 0 bases. Germline V gives CDR1 LNHDA, CDR2 SQIVND (reference sequence). CDR3 bases: TGTGCCAGTAGATCGGCGGGGGACTCCTACGAGCAGTACTTC. The encoded protein is CASRSAGDSYEQYF.

The chain carries TRBV9 and TRBJ1-4, with D hard to call. This CDR3 comprises 12 residues. Germline V gene lookup returns CDR1 SGDLS and CDR2 YYNGEE. Between the trimmed V and J ends, which lost 3 bases and 7 bases, there was a span of 7 bases. In nucleotides, the CDR3 is TGTGCCAGCAGCGAAACGGGTGAAAAACTGTTTTTT. Its protein product is CASSETGEKLFF.

CDR3 DNA: TGCGCCAGCCATGGGACAGGGGCCAGGGCCCTCCACTTT. The encoded protein is CASHGTGARALHF. This chain uses TRBV10-2 with TRBJ1-6, with TRBD1 matching 10 bases. The ends lost 8 bases at V and 14 bases at J; junction bases unmatched: 9. CDR1 is WSHSY and CDR2 is SAAADI in the germline V gene. The CDR3 has 13 amino acids.

The chain uses TRBV9 and TRBJ2-7; 11 bases align to TRBD2. This CDR3 has 17 residues. V trimming: 0 bases; J trimming: 7 bases; junction bases outside the gene matches: 12. Germline CDR1 SGDLS, CDR2 YYNGEE. CDR3 in amino acids: CASSVAPSGGPGGEQYF. The CDR3 DNA reads as TGTGCCAGCAGCGTAGCCCCTAGCGGGGGGCCGGGGGGGGAGCAGTACTTC.

The chain links TRBV12-3 or TRBV12-4 to TRBJ1-2; the match to TRBD1 covers 7 bases. Trimming cost V 3 bases and J 7 bases; bases outside gene matches: 2. CDR3 length: 12 residues. CDR3 region: CASSLTGSGYTF. For the CDR3, the DNA is TGTGCCAGCAGTTTGACAGGGTCTGGCTACACCTTC.

This chain connects TRBV19 to TRBJ2-7; 8 bases agree with TRBD1. With 6 bases clipped from V and 2 bases from J, the junction kept 6 bases outside the gene matches. The germline gives CDR1 LNHDA, CDR2 SQIVND (reference sequence). The CDR3 extends over 14 amino acids. The CDR3 DNA is TGTGCCAGTAGGGACAGGGACGACCCCTACGAGCAGTACTTC. Translating gives CASRDRDDPYEQYF.

The chain couples TRBV12-3 or TRBV12-4 to TRBJ2-2, with 9 bases identical to TRBD2. The CDR3 loop spans 13 amino acids. The ends lost 3 bases at V and 13 bases at J; junction bases unmatched: 6. CDR3 protein: CASSLQREARLFF. CDR3 nucleotides: TGTGCCAGCAGTTTGCAGCGGGAGGCCCGGCTGTTTTTT.

The chain employs TRBV20-1 and TRBJ2-5; D ambiguous. From germline, CDR1 is DFQATT and CDR2 SNEGSKA (reference sequence). The CDR3 has 13 residues. Trimming cost V 3 bases and J 5 bases, with 13 bases left between them. The CDR3 bases are TGCAGTGCTAGTTATGTGGTCGGGGAGACCCAGTACTTC. This gives the protein CSASYVVGETQYF.

V and J are TRBV7-9 and TRBJ2-1; maybe TRBD2 (6 bases). This CDR3 is 15 amino acids long. The germline V gene has CDR1 SEHNR and CDR2 FQNEAQ (reference sequence). Trimming pared 3 bases from V and 3 bases from J, leaving 12 bases between. The CDR3 bases are TGTGCCAGCAGCTTCGGGAGATTACTCTACAATGAGCAGTTCTTC. Residues: CASSFGRLLYNEQFF.

The genes are TRBV28 and TRBJ1-5; 8 bases are shared with TRBD1. This CDR3 is 16 amino acids long. The germline V gene encodes CDR1 MDHEN and CDR2 SYDVKM. Unmatched junction bases numbered 7, after V lost 2 bases and J lost 4 bases. The CDR3 DNA sequence: TGTGCCAGCAGTTTAGTAGGACAGGGACGAAATCAGCCCCAGCATTTT. This gives the protein CASSLVGQGRNQPQHF.

CDR3 sequence reads: CASMADNEQFF. In DNA form, the CDR3 reads TGTGCCAGCATGGCAGACAATGAGCAGTTCTTC. V usage is TRBV12-3 or TRBV12-4 and J usage is TRBJ2-1, with D uncertain. This CDR3 has 11 amino acids. V shed 7 bases and J shed 5 bases, with 6 bases lying between them.

This clone has only one observation. The chain recombines TRBV5-1 with TRBJ1-2; no firm D call. Trimming stripped 4 bases from V and 6 bases from J, with 10 bases between. The germline V gene has CDR1 SGHRS and CDR2 YFSETQ. The CDR3 length is 12 residues. This chain's CDR3 is CASSGGPDGYTF. For the CDR3, the DNA is TGCGCCAGCAGCGGCGGGCCAGATGGCTACACCTTC.

This clone was counted once. The identical CDR3 is also encoded by other nucleotide sequences in the sample. The genes are TRBV6-5 and TRBJ2-7; possibly TRBD2 for D (5 bases). V was cut by 3 bases and J by 7 bases, with 16 bases left in between. Germline assignment: CDR1 MNHEY and CDR2 SVGAGI. There are 14 residues in the CDR3. This CDR3 reads CASSYGLAGGEQYF. The CDR3 DNA is TGTGCCAGCAGTTATGGGTTGGCGGGCGGGGAGCAGTACTTC.

This chain joins TRBV11-2 and TRBJ1-3, with D hard to call. The CDR3 has 13 residues. Germline CDR1 and CDR2: SGHAT and FQNNGV. Trimming pared 3 bases from V and 2 bases from J, leaving 5 bases between. As DNA, the CDR3 is TGTGCCAGCAGCTTTCCCGCTGGAAACACCATATATTTT. Translated: CASSFPAGNTIYF.

This rearrangement joins TRBV12-3 or TRBV12-4 to TRBJ1-2, with D unresolved. CDR3 length: 13 residues. Trimming cost V 5 bases and J 7 bases, with 14 bases left between them. The CDR3 coding sequence is TGTGCCAGCAGTGCGAGGGTGATGCGTGGCTACACCTTC. This codes for CASSARVMRGYTF.

This CDR3 is CASSQGLAGELFF. CDR3 nucleotide sequence: TGTGCCAGCAGCCAGGGGCTCGCCGGGGAGCTGTTTTTT. The rearrangement links TRBV3-1 (or the pseudogene TRBV3-2) to TRBJ2-2; tentatively, D is TRBD1 (5 bases). There are 13 residues in the CDR3. V was clipped by 3 bases and J by 6 bases, with 8 bases between them. In germline, CDR1 is LGHDT, CDR2 YNNKEL (reference sequence).